These T cell receptor beta chains were read from a single sample in a study of OX40 agonist ivuxolimab in advanced cancers. The repertoire was sequenced with immunoSEQ multiplex PCR; TCRdb's copy has only in-frame clones and lacks some. The repertoire holds about 78,000 clones, around nine tenths seen once, with roughly 2.8% in the top ten. Here the sequenced sample was CD4+ or CD8+ T cells sorted from blood, taken in a trial of the OX40 agonist ivuxolimab. These receptors originate from an adult with an advanced solid tumor such as melanoma, head and neck, liver or kidney cancer. Both conserved end residues are part of each CDR3. Fields, in order: clone size, J gene, V gene, D gene, CDR3 DNA, CDR3 protein. A D gene is named only where the DNA matches it firmly. A row's size may be missing; if present it is once, few, many or a size class.

>few|TRBJ1-2|TRBV6-5|.
TGTGCCAGCAGTTACGGCTATGGCTACACCTTC
CASSYGYGYTF
>.|TRBJ1-5|TRBV6-1|.
TGTGCCAGCAGTGAAGGGGGGGGCCCAGGGCCCCAGCATTTT
CASSEGGGPGPQHF
>few|TRBJ1-2|TRBV19|TRBD1
TGTGCCAGTAGTATCAGAGGACAGGGAAGGGGCTACACCTTC
CASSIRGQGRGYTF
>.|TRBJ1-4|TRBV27|TRBD1
TGTGCCAGCAGTCCAAGCAGGGGGGTTAGTGAAAAACTGTTTTTT
CASSPSRGVSEKLFF
>.|TRBJ2-3|TRBV5-6|.
TGTGCCAGCAGCTTGGTAGATACGCAGTATTTT
CASSLVDTQYF
>.|TRBJ1-3|TRBV1|.
TGCACCAGCAGGGGACCGGGATTGAACTCTGGAAACACCATATATTTT
CTSRGPGLNSGNTIYF
>.|TRBJ2-2|TRBV19|TRBD1
TGTGCCAGTAGTCCATACAGGGGAGCGGCCGGGGAGCTGTTTTTT
CASSPYRGAAGELFF
>.|TRBJ1-6|TRBV15|.
TGTGCCACCAGCAGAGACCTCTTCGCTGTTAATTCACCCCTCCACTTT
CATSRDLFAVNSPLHF
>few|TRBJ2-7|TRBV19|TRBD1
TGTGCCACCAACAGGGGAGCAACCTACGAGCAGTACTTC
CATNRGATYEQYF
>.|TRBJ1-4|TRBV6-1|.
TGTGCCAGCAGGATCGAAAGCGCCTCAAATGAAAAACTGTTTTTT
CASRIESASNEKLFF
>.|TRBJ2-5|TRBV18|TRBD1
TGTGCCAGCTCACCACCGACAGGGTACCAAGAGACCCAGTACTTC
CASSPPTGYQETQYF
>.|TRBJ2-6|TRBV15|TRBD1
TGTGCCACCAGCAGAGATAGGGACAGGGGGCTATCTGGGGCCAACGTCCTGACTTTC
CATSRDRDRGLSGANVLTF
>.|TRBJ2-7|TRBV5-1|TRBD1
TGCGCCAGCAGCCTGCAGGGCAGGGGGACCTACGAGCAGTACTTC
CASSLQGRGTYEQYF
>.|TRBJ1-2|TRBV7-9|.
TGTGCCAGCAGCTTATTGGCGGGGAACTATGGCTACACCTTC
CASSLLAGNYGYTF
>.|TRBJ2-1|TRBV28|TRBD2
TGTGCCAGCAGTCCGCTTAGCTTGAAGACTAGCGGGAGCGCTACCATTGAGCAGTTCTTC
CASSPLSLKTSGSATIEQFF
>once|TRBJ2-4|TRBV27|TRBD2
TGTGCCAGCAGTTTATCCGGGACTAGCGGGGCGGGCATTCAGTACTTC
CASSLSGTSGAGIQYF
>once|TRBJ1-3|TRBV11-2|.
TGTGCCAGCAGCTTAGTCGGAGGGACTGGAAACACCATATATTTT
CASSLVGGTGNTIYF
>.|TRBJ2-1|TRBV19|.
TGTGCCAGTAGTATAATGAGAGGGGATGAGCAGTTCTTC
CASSIMRGDEQFF
>.|TRBJ2-7|TRBV7-2|TRBD2
TGTGCCAGCAGCTTAGCGAGGGCTAGCGGCTCCTACGAGCAGTACTTC
CASSLARASGSYEQYF
>.|TRBJ2-3|TRBV30|.
TGTGCCTGGGGACAGACAATCCCAGATACGCAGTATTTT
CAWGQTIPDTQYF
>once|TRBJ1-1|TRBV2|TRBD1
TGTGCCAGCATTACACAGGGGACGAACACTGAAGCTTTCTTT
CASITQGTNTEAFF
>.|TRBJ2-7|TRBV5-1|TRBD1
TGCGCCAGCTCGGACAGGGGGCCTTACGAGCAGTACTTC
CASSDRGPYEQYF
>.|TRBJ2-6|TRBV19|.
TGTGCCCCACGGGTCGGTAATACTGGGGCCAACGTCCTGACTTTC
CAPRVGNTGANVLTF
>.|TRBJ1-3|TRBV4-1|.
TGCGCCAGCAGCCAAGGTCGGGGGTCTGGAAACACCATATATTTT
CASSQGRGSGNTIYF
>.|TRBJ1-1|TRBV15|.
TGTGCCACCAGCAGAGTGGTGGGGAACACTGAAGCTTTCTTT
CATSRVVGNTEAFF
>.|TRBJ1-4|TRBV2|.
TGTGCCAGCAGCCTCATTTTAAGCGGCGAAAAACTGTTTTTT
CASSLILSGEKLFF
>.|TRBJ1-1|TRBV19|.
TGTGCCAGTAGTATCGGGTGGGTTCCCGTGAACACTGAAGCTTTCTTT
CASSIGWVPVNTEAFF
>.|TRBJ1-5|TRBV28|.
TGTGCCAGCAGCCGCCGACAGGTGGGGGACGCCCAGCATTTT
CASSRRQVGDAQHF
>.|TRBJ1-1|TRBV11-2|.
TGTGCCAGCAGCCCCCAACAGGGTAGGGGGGGTTTCTTT
CASSPQQGRGGFF
>few|TRBJ1-5|TRBV28|TRBD1
TGTGCCAGCAGTTTATGGACAGGGGATAGGGGCAATCAGCCCCAGCATTTT
CASSLWTGDRGNQPQHF
>.|TRBJ2-1|TRBV6-5|.
TGTGCCAGCAGATCCCCTTCGGAAGGAGATGAGCAGTTCTTC
CASRSPSEGDEQFF
>.|TRBJ2-7|TRBV7-9|TRBD1
TGTGCCAGCAGGGGCGACAGGGAGTCCTTCTACGAGCAGTACTTC
CASRGDRESFYEQYF
>.|TRBJ2-5|TRBV2|TRBD2
TGTGCCAGTCGGACTAGCGGGGGTTTTTACGGAGAGACCCAGTACTTC
CASRTSGGFYGETQYF
>once|TRBJ2-1|TRBV10-3|TRBD1
TGTGCCATCGCCCGGGACAGAGCCTACAATGAGCAGTTCTTC
CAIARDRAYNEQFF
>.|TRBJ1-2|TRBV7-8|.
TGTGCCACTTGGGGGGGGGACCCCTATGGCTACACCTTC
CATWGGDPYGYTF
>.|TRBJ1-2|TRBV28|.
TGTGCCAGCAGTTTATATACAGGCGACTATGGCTACACCTTC
CASSLYTGDYGYTF
>.|TRBJ1-4|TRBV30|.
TGTGCCTGGAGTTCCCGGACCCCTAATGAAAAACTGTTTTTT
CAWSSRTPNEKLFF
>.|TRBJ2-5|TRBV5-5|TRBD2
TGTGCCAGCAGCCTGGAAGCGGGGGTCCAGGCCCAGTACTTC
CASSLEAGVQAQYF
>.|TRBJ2-7|TRBV30|TRBD1
TGTGCCTGGGACAGGGTAAGGGAGCAGTACTTC
CAWDRVREQYF
>.|TRBJ1-5|TRBV9|TRBD1
TGTGCCAGCAGCGTAGGACAGGGGAATCAGCCCCAGCATTTT
CASSVGQGNQPQHF
>.|TRBJ2-1|TRBV5-1|TRBD2
TGCGCCAGCAGCTTCATAGCGGGGCCCCAAAATGAGCAGTTCTTC
CASSFIAGPQNEQFF
>.|TRBJ2-3|TRBV5-4|.
TGTGCCAGCAGCTGGGGGGCCGGGACTAACACAGATACGCAGTATTTT
CASSWGAGTNTDTQYF
>few|TRBJ1-5|TRBV6-6|.
TGTGCCAGCAGTTTACAAGCTAGCAATCAGCCCCAGCATTTT
CASSLQASNQPQHF
>once|TRBJ2-1|TRBV7-2|TRBD1
TGTGCCAGCAGTCCCGGGACAGGGCTCAATGAGCAGTTCTTC
CASSPGTGLNEQFF
>.|TRBJ2-1|TRBV6-4|.
TGTGCCAGCAGTTGGGTTGGGACTCTCTTTCTTGGTACCTACAATGAGCAGTTCTTC
CASSWVGTLFLGTYNEQFF